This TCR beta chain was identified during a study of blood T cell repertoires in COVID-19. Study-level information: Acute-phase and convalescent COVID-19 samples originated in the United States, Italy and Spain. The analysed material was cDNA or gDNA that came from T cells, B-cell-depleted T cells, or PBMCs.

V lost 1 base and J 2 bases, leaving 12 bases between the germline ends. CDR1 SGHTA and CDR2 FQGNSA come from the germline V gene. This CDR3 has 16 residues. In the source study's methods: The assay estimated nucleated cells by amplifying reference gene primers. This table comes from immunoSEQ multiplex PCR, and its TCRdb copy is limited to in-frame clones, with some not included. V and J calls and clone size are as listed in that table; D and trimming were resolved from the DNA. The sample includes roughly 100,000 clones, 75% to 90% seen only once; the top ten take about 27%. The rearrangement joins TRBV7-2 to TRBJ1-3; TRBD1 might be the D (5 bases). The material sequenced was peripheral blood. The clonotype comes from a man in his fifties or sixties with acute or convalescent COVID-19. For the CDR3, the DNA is TGTGCCAGCAGCTTAGTGTGGACAAGCGCTGGAAACACCATATATTTT. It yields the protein CASSLVWTSAGNTIYF.